This T cell receptor beta chain came from a study of identical twins. Whole-study results and caveats: Those out-of-frame alpha sequences shared by twins showed an excess of low generation probability. Zero-insertion findings could be partly confounded by invariant cells (MAIT and iNKT cells). For cord blood, abundant beta clonotypes had fewer insertions, unlike memory repertoires, which showed none.

The table lists this clonotype with a few counts. Its antigen is undetermined. Trimming took 1 base from V and 0 from J, leaving 13 bases between them. The germline gives CDR1 LGHDT, CDR2 YNNKEL (reference sequence). The CDR3 runs 17 residues. In TCRdb, the 5' RACE reads were re-called with MiXCR into one record per CDR3 protein. The data contain about 340,000 distinct CDR3 sequences, around 12% of them seen just once; the ten biggest clones take up approximately 7.5%. The same sample was also used in a study of yellow fever vaccine responses in identical twins. This second report adds: Vaccine T cell responses of twins reportedly seemed partly convergent and partly personalized.

V is TRBV3-1 and J is TRBJ1-3, with D maybe TRBD1 (5 bases). Input material: CD8+ T cells sorted from blood. The source is a young woman in good health. CDR3 amino acids: CASSQGRWTISGNTIYF. The CDR3 DNA is TGTGCCAGCAGCCAAGGCAGATGGACAATCTCTGGAAACACCATATATTTT.